This TCR beta chain was sequenced during a study of T cell changes during pregnancy in multiple sclerosis. Produced via immunoSEQ multiplex PCR; TCRdb's table is partial and in-frame only. In the table there are roughly 80,000 clones, about 91% of which are singletons. The CDR3 runs to 16 residues. Germline V gene lookup returns CDR1 GTSNPN and CDR2 SVGIG (reference sequence). With V trimmed by 3 bases and J by 3 bases, 11 bases remained unmatched. The source was peripheral blood, collected before pregnancy. The chain couples TRBV30 to TRBJ2-7, with 10 bases that match TRBD2. The TCR was taken from a female donor with multiple sclerosis, enrolled in a pregnancy study. CDR3 in amino acids: CAWREKRASGSYEQYF. The CDR3 coding sequence is TGTGCCTGGAGGGAGAAGCGGGCTAGCGGGAGCTACGAGCAGTACTTC. Full variable domain (rest looked up from reference TRBV30 and TRBJ2-7): SQTIHQWPATLVQPVGSPLSLECTVEGTSNPNLYWYRQAAGRGLQLLFYSVGIGQISSEVPQNLSASRPQDRQFILSSKKLLLSDSGFYLCAWREKRASGSYEQYFGPGTRLTVT.